Listed below are T cell receptor beta chains from one sample, sequenced in a study of OX40 agonist ivuxolimab in advanced cancers. Clones were sequenced by immunoSEQ multiplex PCR, and TCRdb holds only the in-frame ones, with some missing. The sample includes fewer than 65,000 clones, 87% of them seen just once. The sequences come from CD4+ or CD8+ T cells sorted from blood, collected in a trial of the OX40 agonist ivuxolimab. Source of these receptors: an adult with an advanced solid tumor such as melanoma, head and neck, liver or kidney cancer. CDR3s include the opening cysteine and the closing phenylalanine or tryptophan. The D gene is left open where the match is weak. Clone size is stated in some rows and not others, as once, few, many or a class when expanded.

J gene: TRBJ2-2; D gene: TRBD2; V gene: TRBV5-1; clone size: NA; CDR3 DNA: TGCGCCAGCAGCTTAGGACTAGCGGACCACACCGGGGAGCTGTTTTTT; CDR3 protein: CASSLGLADHTGELFF
J gene: TRBJ2-3; D gene: NA; V gene: TRBV6-5; clone size: NA; CDR3 DNA: TGTGCCAGCAGCTCCTCTGGGGGACCCGAAGATACGCAGTATTTT; CDR3 protein: CASSSSGGPEDTQYF
J gene: TRBJ1-6; D gene: NA; V gene: TRBV7-9; clone size: NA; CDR3 DNA: TGTGCCAGCAGCTTAGCGGGTAGGGACAATTCACCCCTCCACTTT; CDR3 protein: CASSLAGRDNSPLHF
J gene: TRBJ1-2; D gene: NA; V gene: TRBV20-1; clone size: NA; CDR3 DNA: TGCAGTGCGGGAGCCTTCTACACCTTC; CDR3 protein: CSAGAFYTF
J gene: TRBJ2-3; D gene: TRBD2; V gene: TRBV27; clone size: NA; CDR3 DNA: TGTGCCAGCAGTTCCCCGACTAGCGGGGGGGCTGATACGCAGTATTTT; CDR3 protein: CASSSPTSGGADTQYF
J gene: TRBJ2-7; D gene: NA; V gene: TRBV6-5; clone size: once; CDR3 DNA: TGTGCCAGCAGTTCGCGGGCTCCCCCTCCCTACGAGCAGTACTTC; CDR3 protein: CASSSRAPPPYEQYF
J gene: TRBJ2-3; D gene: TRBD1; V gene: TRBV10-3; clone size: NA; CDR3 DNA: TGTGCCAGTTCACCGGGACAGGGGGCAGATACGCAGTATTTT; CDR3 protein: CASSPGQGADTQYF
J gene: TRBJ1-1; D gene: NA; V gene: TRBV27; clone size: NA; CDR3 DNA: TGTGCCAGCAGTTATAGACGGAACACTGAAGCTTTCTTT; CDR3 protein: CASSYRRNTEAFF
J gene: TRBJ2-2; D gene: NA; V gene: TRBV30; clone size: once; CDR3 DNA: TGTGCCTCCCCAGGTAGCACCGGGGAGCTGTTTTTT; CDR3 protein: CASPGSTGELFF
J gene: TRBJ1-5; D gene: NA; V gene: TRBV19; clone size: few; CDR3 DNA: TGTGCCAGTTGCACAGGGTTCGGGGGCAATCAGCCCCAGCATTTT; CDR3 protein: CASCTGFGGNQPQHF
J gene: TRBJ1-2; D gene: TRBD1; V gene: TRBV5-1; clone size: NA; CDR3 DNA: TGCGCCAGCAGCTTGGTTTTGGACAGGGATCTCAACTATGGCTACACCTTC; CDR3 protein: CASSLVLDRDLNYGYTF
J gene: TRBJ1-5; D gene: TRBD1; V gene: TRBV7-9; clone size: NA; CDR3 DNA: TGTGCCAGCACTACAGGGGGCCGCAATCAGCCCCAGCATTTT; CDR3 protein: CASTTGGRNQPQHF